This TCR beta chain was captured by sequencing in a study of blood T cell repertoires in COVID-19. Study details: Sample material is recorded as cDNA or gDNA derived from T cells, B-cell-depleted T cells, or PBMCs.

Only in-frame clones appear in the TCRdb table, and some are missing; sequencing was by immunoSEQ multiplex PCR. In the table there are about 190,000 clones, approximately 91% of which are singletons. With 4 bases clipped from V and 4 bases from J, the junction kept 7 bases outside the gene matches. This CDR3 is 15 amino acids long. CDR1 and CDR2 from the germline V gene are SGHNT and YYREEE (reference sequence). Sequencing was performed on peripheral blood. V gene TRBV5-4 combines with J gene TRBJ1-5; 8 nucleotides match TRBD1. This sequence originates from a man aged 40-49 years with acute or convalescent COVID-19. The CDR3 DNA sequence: TGTGCCAGCAGCCCCGGGACAGGAAGAAATCAGCCCCAGCATTTT. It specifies CASSPGTGRNQPQHF.